The 22 T cell receptor beta chains presented below share a single source sample, sequenced in a study of T cells in tuberculosis. Libraries were prepared by immunoSEQ multiplex PCR; TCRdb keeps only in-frame clonotypes and omits some of them. Here the sample spans around 30,000 clones, over 85% being singletons. Sample: PBMCs. Receptors originate from a donor aged 10-35 years with latent tuberculosis or without tuberculosis infection.

A single count supports this clone. This rearrangement joins TRBV5-1 to TRBJ2-2; no clear D gene. This CDR3 has 15 amino acids. Between the trimmed V and J ends, which lost 1 base and 4 bases, there was a span of 11 bases. Per the germline V gene, CDR1 is SGHRS and CDR2 is YFSETQ. CDR3 bases: TGCGCCAGCAGCTTGCGTGCTACTGCCACCGGGGAGCTGTTTTTT. It encodes CASSLRATATGELFF.

The gene calls are TRBV27 and TRBJ2-7; D gene uncertain. Germline V gives CDR1 MNHEY, CDR2 SMNVEV (reference sequence). The germline V and J ends were trimmed by 2 bases and 2 bases, with 13 bases remaining between them. The CDR3 contains 15 residues. The CDR3 region is CASSLLSEPTYEQYF. CDR3 DNA: TGTGCCAGCAGTTTACTGTCGGAGCCCACCTACGAGCAGTACTTC.

The chain employs TRBV4-3 and TRBJ2-1; 7 positions agree with TRBD1. Germline CDR1 LGHNA, CDR2 YSLEER. V trimming: 6 bases; J trimming: 2 bases; junction bases outside the gene matches: 4. The CDR3 length is 14 residues. CDR3 protein: CASSRTGPYNEQFF. The CDR3 region has the DNA TGCGCCAGCAGTCGGACAGGTCCCTACAATGAGCAGTTCTTC.

V gene TRBV11-2 combines with J gene TRBJ1-6, with D tentatively TRBD1 (6 bases). Per germline, CDR1 SGHAT and CDR2 FQNNGV. The ends were cut back, 4 bases at V and 0 bases at J, with 13 bases in the middle. This CDR3 has 17 residues. The CDR3 DNA reads TGTGCCAGCAGCTGGGAGACAGGCAGCTCCTATAATTCACCCCTCCACTTT. Protein sequence: CASSWETGSSYNSPLHF.

The V and J genes are TRBV27 and TRBJ1-6, with TRBD1 matching 7 bases. This CDR3 has 18 amino acids. The germline V gene has CDR1 MNHEY and CDR2 SMNVEV (reference sequence). The junction had 10 bases not matched to a gene; V was cut back by 5 bases and J by 0 bases. This chain's CDR3 is CASSPGTAFRSYNSPLHF. In DNA, the CDR3 is TGTGCCAGCAGTCCTGGGACAGCCTTCCGCTCCTATAATTCACCCCTCCACTTT.

The J gene is TRBJ1-2, the V gene TRBV7-2; D is possibly TRBD1 (6 bases). Germline values: CDR1 SGHTA, CDR2 FQGNSA. V was trimmed by 5 bases and J by 5 bases, leaving 18 bases between them. The CDR3 consists of 15 residues. The CDR3 here is CASSPDRPLVYGYTF. For the CDR3, the DNA is TGTGCCAGCAGCCCCGACAGGCCGTTAGTTTATGGCTACACCTTC.

As DNA, the CDR3 is TGCGCCAGCAGCTTGGTAGCGGGGGGCCCCAATGAGCAGTTCTTC. Its translation is CASSLVAGGPNEQFF. V is TRBV5-1 and J is TRBJ2-1, with 10 bases matching TRBD2. The germline V gene has CDR1 SGHRS and CDR2 YFSETQ. This CDR3 has 15 amino acids. Trimming at V came to 0 bases and at J to 6 bases, leaving 3 bases not matched to a gene.

This clone was recorded only once. The rearrangement uses TRBV5-4 and TRBJ2-1; D call uncertain. The germline V gene has CDR1 SGHNT and CDR2 YYREEE (reference sequence). The CDR3 runs to 11 residues. The ends were cut back, 4 bases at V and 7 bases at J, with 6 bases in the middle. The CDR3 nucleotides read TGTGCCAGCAGCGGTCGGAATGAGCAGTTCTTC. This sequence encodes CASSGRNEQFF.

V usage is TRBV2 and J usage is TRBJ2-3, with 7 bases fitting TRBD2. The V and J ends lost 8 bases and 5 bases, in that order; junction bases with no gene match: 10. This CDR3 is 14 amino acids long. The germline V gene has CDR1 SNHLY and CDR2 FYNNEI. CDR3 protein: CASGGGSSGDTQYF. For the CDR3, the DNA is TGTGCCAGCGGGGGGGGGAGCTCAGGAGATACGCAGTATTTT. Full variable domain (outside the CDR3, taken from reference TRBV2 and TRBJ2-3): EPEVTQTPSHQVTQMGQEVILRCVPISNHLYFYWYRQILGQKVEFLVSFYNNEISEKSEIFDDQFSVERPDGSNFTLKIRSTKLEDSAMYFCASGGGSSGDTQYFGPGTRLTVL.

The chain recombines TRBV6-1 with TRBJ2-7, with D tentatively TRBD2 (5 bases). V lost 4 bases to trimming and J lost 4 bases, with 11 bases between them. The CDR3 extends over 13 amino acids. CDR1 and CDR2 from the germline V gene are MNHNS and SASEGT. CDR3 sequence: CASSGRGSYEQYF. The CDR3 DNA reads as TGTGCCAGCAGTGGCCGGGGTTCGTACGAGCAGTACTTC.

V usage is TRBV6-1 and J usage is TRBJ1-5, with D perhaps TRBD1 (5 bases). The CDR3 totals 15 residues. The germline CDR1 and CDR2 sequences are MNHNS and SASEGT. With 2 bases removed from V and 5 bases from J, the gap between germline ends came to 13 bases. CDR3 residues: CASSELVRGDQPQHF. DNA of the CDR3: TGTGCCAGCAGTGAACTGGTGCGGGGGGATCAGCCCCAGCATTTT.

The genes are TRBV2 and TRBJ2-3, with no clear D. CDR3 size: 13 residues. Trimming left V 7 bases short and J 3 bases short, with 11 bases between. Germline-derived CDR1 and CDR2 are SNHLY and FYNNEI. This chain's CDR3 is CASKRGATDTQYF. Written as DNA, the CDR3 is TGTGCCAGCAAACGAGGTGCGACAGATACGCAGTATTTT. Full variable domain (rest looked up from reference TRBV2 and TRBJ2-3): EPEVTQTPSHQVTQMGQEVILRCVPISNHLYFYWYRQILGQKVEFLVSFYNNEISEKSEIFDDQFSVERPDGSNFTLKIRSTKLEDSAMYFCASKRGATDTQYFGPGTRLTVL.

V is TRBV28 and J is TRBJ1-5; TRBD1 matches at 8 bases. V trimming: 3 bases; J trimming: 6 bases; junction bases outside the gene matches: 7. The germline gives CDR1 MDHEN, CDR2 SYDVKM. The CDR3 consists of 15 residues. The CDR3 DNA sequence: TGTGCCAGCAGTTTGAACCAGGGGGCAAGTCAGCCCCAGCATTTT. This sequence encodes CASSLNQGASQPQHF.

The chain is built from TRBV28 and TRBJ2-1, with 7 bases lining up with TRBD1. The CDR3 contains 18 residues. The V gene's germline CDR1 is MDHEN and CDR2 SYDVKM. V lost 2 bases and J lost 1; bases outside the gene matches: 11. CDR3 protein: CASSLTVRGRLSYNEQFF. The CDR3 DNA reads as TGTGCCAGCAGTTTAACGGTCAGGGGGAGATTGTCCTACAATGAGCAGTTCTTC.

The chain links TRBV4-3 to TRBJ2-3; TRBD2 agrees at 10 bases. With 4 bases clipped from V and 4 bases from J, the junction kept 5 bases outside the gene matches. Germline V gene lookup returns CDR1 LGHNA and CDR2 YSLEER. The CDR3 runs 15 residues. CDR3 sequence: CASSPLAGVSDTQYF. The DNA of the CDR3 is TGCGCCAGCAGCCCTCTAGCGGGGGTGTCAGATACGCAGTATTTT.

The chain is built from TRBV4-3 and TRBJ2-3, with 10 bases matching TRBD2. Germline V CDR1 and CDR2: LGHNA, YSLEER. The CDR3 extends over 17 amino acids. Trimming at V came to 4 bases and at J to 4 bases, leaving 11 bases not matched to a gene. Here the CDR3 reads CASSPLELSGGADTQYF. For the CDR3, the DNA is TGCGCCAGCAGCCCCCTGGAGTTGAGCGGGGGGGCAGATACGCAGTATTTT.

This rearrangement joins TRBV6-1 to TRBJ2-3, with 8 bases fitting TRBD1. CDR1 and CDR2 (germline): MNHNS, SASEGT. Trimming at V came to 1 base and at J to 0 bases, leaving 6 bases not matched to a gene. This CDR3 has 17 residues. The CDR3, as DNA: TGTGCCAGCAGTGAAGGTTTTTGGGACAGGAGCACAGATACGCAGTATTTT. It translates to CASSEGFWDRSTDTQYF.

The V call is TRBV6-6, the J call TRBJ2-7, with TRBD1 matching over 11 bases. The germline CDR1 and CDR2 sequences are MNHNY and SVGAGI (reference sequence). The CDR3 covers 15 residues. The ends lost 5 bases at V and 4 bases at J; junction bases unmatched: 7. This CDR3 is CASSISGTGGYEQYF. DNA of the CDR3: TGTGCCAGCAGTATATCCGGGACAGGGGGATACGAGCAGTACTTC.

Worth noting for this clone: A read error may account for a junction end that differs from germline. V usage is TRBV25-1 and J usage is TRBJ2-1, with 9 positions matching TRBD2. The length of the CDR3 is 13 residues. CDR1 and CDR2 (germline): MGHDK, SYGVNS. CDR3 DNA sequence: TGTGCCAGCAGTGAGGGTAGCGGGAGCAAAAAGGTCTTC. Protein: CASSEGSGSKKVF.

The CDR3 coding sequence is TGTGCCAGCAGGGGGTTGGGCGGGGGGGAGGCTACGGAGCAGTACTTC. Its translation: CASRGLGGGEATEQYF. The chain recombines TRBV27 with TRBJ2-7, with 9 bases that match TRBD2. Germline V gene lookup returns CDR1 MNHEY and CDR2 SMNVEV (reference sequence). The V segment lost 6 bases and the J segment 7 bases; nucleotides outside the gene matches: 16. CDR3 size: 16 residues.

CDR3 sequence: CASSLEQGGTGELFF. CDR3 DNA sequence: TGTGCCAGCAGCTTAGAACAGGGGGGGACCGGGGAGCTGTTTTTT. V is TRBV11-3 and J is TRBJ2-2; possible D gene TRBD1, 8 bases. The V gene's germline CDR1 is SGHNT and CDR2 YENEEA. V dropped 0 bases and J dropped 5 bases, with 10 bases sitting between them. The CDR3 runs 15 residues.

This sequence joins TRBV5-1 and TRBJ1-2; 8 positions agree with TRBD1. Looked up from germline, CDR1 is SGHRS and CDR2 is YFSETQ. The CDR3 has 15 residues. J was trimmed by 5 bases and V by 4 bases; bases with no gene match: 10. DNA for the CDR3: TGCGCCAGCAGCCTTAGGACAGGGAGAGGGTATGGCTACACCTTC. Translating gives CASSLRTGRGYGYTF.